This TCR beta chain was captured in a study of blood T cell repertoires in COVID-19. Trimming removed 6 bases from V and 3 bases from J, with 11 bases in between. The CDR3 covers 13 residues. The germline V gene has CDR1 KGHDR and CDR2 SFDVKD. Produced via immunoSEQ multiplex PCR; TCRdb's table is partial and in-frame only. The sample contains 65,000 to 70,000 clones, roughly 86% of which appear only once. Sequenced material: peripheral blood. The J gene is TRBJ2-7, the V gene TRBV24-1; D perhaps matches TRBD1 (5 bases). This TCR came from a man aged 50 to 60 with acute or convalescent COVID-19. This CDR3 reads CATSKGRSYEQYF. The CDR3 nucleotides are TGTGCCACCAGTAAGGGGCGTAGCTACGAGCAGTACTTC.